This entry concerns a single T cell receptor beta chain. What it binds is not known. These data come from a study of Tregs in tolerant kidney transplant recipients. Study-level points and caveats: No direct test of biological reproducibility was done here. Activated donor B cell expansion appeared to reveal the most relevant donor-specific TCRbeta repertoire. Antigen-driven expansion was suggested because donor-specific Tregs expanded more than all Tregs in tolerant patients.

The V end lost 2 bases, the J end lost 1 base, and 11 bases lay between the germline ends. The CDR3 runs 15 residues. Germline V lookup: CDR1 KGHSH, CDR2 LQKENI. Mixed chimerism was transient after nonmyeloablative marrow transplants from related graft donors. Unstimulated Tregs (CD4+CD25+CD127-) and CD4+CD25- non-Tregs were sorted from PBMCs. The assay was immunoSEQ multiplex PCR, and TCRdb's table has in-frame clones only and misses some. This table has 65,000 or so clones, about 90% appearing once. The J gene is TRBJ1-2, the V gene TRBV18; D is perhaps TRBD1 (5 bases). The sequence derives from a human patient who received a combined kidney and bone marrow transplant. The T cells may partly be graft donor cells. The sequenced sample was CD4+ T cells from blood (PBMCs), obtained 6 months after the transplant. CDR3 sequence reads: CASSPDQGSNYGYTF. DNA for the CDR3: TGTGCCAGCTCACCAGACCAGGGTAGTAACTATGGCTACACCTTC.